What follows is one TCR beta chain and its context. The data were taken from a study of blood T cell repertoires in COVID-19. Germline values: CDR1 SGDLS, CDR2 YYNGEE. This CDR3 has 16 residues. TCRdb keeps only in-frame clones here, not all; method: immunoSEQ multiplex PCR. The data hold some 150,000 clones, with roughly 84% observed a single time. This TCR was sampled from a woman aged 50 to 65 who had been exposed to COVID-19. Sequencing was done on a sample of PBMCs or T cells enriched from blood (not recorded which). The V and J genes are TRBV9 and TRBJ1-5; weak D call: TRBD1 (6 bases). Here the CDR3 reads CPPGPGTRKSNQPQHF. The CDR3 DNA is TGTCCCCCCGGGCCAGGGACAAGGAAAAGCAATCAGCCCCAGCATTTT.